This T cell receptor beta chain was retrieved from a study of cytomegalovirus exposure and HLA in healthy donors. Points from the study as a whole: It was likely that a cluster of highly shared sequence variants was a sequencing artifact. Most sequenced TCRs were rare (though some public TCRs occurred in many donors).

Turning to this clone: Its antigen is still unknown.

This PCR relied on a set of 60 Vbeta primers and 13 Jbeta primers. Some clones are missing from TCRdb's copy, which holds only in-frame ones; the method was immunoSEQ multiplex PCR. In the table there are about 150,000 clones, 50% to 75% of which are singletons. The CDR3 is 15 residues long. The germline V gene has CDR1 SGHTA and CDR2 FQGNSA. The ends were cut back, 3 bases at V and 0 bases at J, with 12 bases in the middle. The TCR comes from a woman aged 60-75 years in good health and CMV-seropositive. Sequencing used PBMCs. V is TRBV7-2 and J is TRBJ2-7; D not resolved. CDR3 DNA: TGTGCCAGCAGCTTTGCGGTGAAGAGCTCCTACGAGCAGTACTTC. Amino acids: CASSFAVKSSYEQYF.